The 7 T cell receptor beta chains below come from one sample, sequenced in a study of blood T cell repertoires in COVID-19. Profiled with immunoSEQ multiplex PCR; TCRdb holds only in-frame clones, not every one. The sample contains 200,000 to 250,000 clones, around 82% of which appear only once. Sequences were obtained from peripheral blood. The origin of the receptors is a woman aged 80 or over with active or convalescent COVID-19.

This chain uses TRBV28 with TRBJ1-2; TRBD1 aligns across 9 bases. The ends lost 7 bases at V and 2 bases at J; junction bases unmatched: 5. Germline V gene sequence: CDR1 MDHEN, CDR2 SYDVKM. The CDR3 is 14 residues long. Here the CDR3 DNA reads TGTGCCAGCATCCCGGGACAGGGAAACTATGGCTACACCTTC. Encoded protein: CASIPGQGNYGYTF.

The rearrangement links TRBV7-9 to TRBJ1-1; D is unclear. The CDR3 is made up of 12 amino acids. V was clipped by 1 base and J by 10 bases, with 10 bases between them. The germline gives CDR1 SEHNR, CDR2 FQNEAQ (reference sequence). The CDR3 DNA reads as TGTGCCAGCAGCTTAGGCAGAGGGTTAGCTTTCTTT. As protein: CASSLGRGLAFF.

CDR3 nucleotide sequence: TGTGCCAGCAGCCAAGGACTAGCGGAAACCTACGAGCAGTACTTC. This codes for CASSQGLAETYEQYF. The V call is TRBV4-2, the J call TRBJ2-7; 9 bases agree with TRBD2. V shed 1 base, J shed 2 bases, and the junction held 3 bases outside the gene matches. The CDR3 is made up of 15 amino acids. Per the germline V gene, CDR1 is LGHNA and CDR2 is YNFKEQ.

This clone was seen only a few times. CDR3 protein: CAISERQGNDQPQHF. CDR3 DNA sequence: TGTGCCATCAGTGAGAGACAGGGTAATGATCAGCCCCAGCATTTT. The chain recombines TRBV10-3 with TRBJ1-5; 7 positions match TRBD1. After removal of 2 bases from V and 5 bases from J, the junction contained 6 bases not matched to a gene. The CDR3 runs 15 residues. Germline-derived CDR1 and CDR2 are ENHRY and SYGVKD.

V and J are TRBV19 and TRBJ2-1; 13 positions match TRBD2. Germline V lookup: CDR1 LNHDA, CDR2 SQIVND (reference sequence). J gave up 6 bases and V 6 bases, and 5 bases lay outside the gene matches. The CDR3 length is 15 residues. The CDR3 protein is CASSRTSGGGNEQFF. In nucleotides, the CDR3 is TGTGCCAGTAGCCGTACTAGCGGGGGGGGCAATGAGCAGTTCTTC.

About this clone: The sample holds other DNA sequences that translate to the same CDR3. The rearrangement links TRBV3-1 (or the pseudogene TRBV3-2) to TRBJ1-2; D unresolved. V lost 1 base and J lost 4, with 7 bases in between. CDR3 length: 13 residues. Per the germline V gene, CDR1 is LGHDT and CDR2 is YNNKEL (reference sequence). The DNA of the CDR3 is TGTGCCAGCAGCCAAGGACAAGTCTATGGCTACACCTTC. It translates to CASSQGQVYGYTF.

This clone turned up a few times. The rearrangement joins TRBV5-1 to TRBJ2-2, with 7 bases lining up with TRBD1. The CDR3 is 16 residues long. Germline CDR1 and CDR2: SGHRS and YFSETQ. Trimming took 2 bases from V and 0 from J; bases not matched to a gene: 4. The CDR3 DNA sequence: TGCGCCAGCAGCTTTACAGGGGCCACGAACACCGGGGAGCTGTTTTTT. It codes for CASSFTGATNTGELFF. Combining the CDR3 with reference TRBV5-1 and TRBJ2-2 gives the whole variable domain KAGVTQTPRYLIKTRGQQVTLSCSPISGHRSVSWYQQTPGQGLQFLFEYFSETQRNKGNFPGRFSGRQFSNSRSEMNVSTLELGDSALYLCASSFTGATNTGELFFGEGSRLTVL.